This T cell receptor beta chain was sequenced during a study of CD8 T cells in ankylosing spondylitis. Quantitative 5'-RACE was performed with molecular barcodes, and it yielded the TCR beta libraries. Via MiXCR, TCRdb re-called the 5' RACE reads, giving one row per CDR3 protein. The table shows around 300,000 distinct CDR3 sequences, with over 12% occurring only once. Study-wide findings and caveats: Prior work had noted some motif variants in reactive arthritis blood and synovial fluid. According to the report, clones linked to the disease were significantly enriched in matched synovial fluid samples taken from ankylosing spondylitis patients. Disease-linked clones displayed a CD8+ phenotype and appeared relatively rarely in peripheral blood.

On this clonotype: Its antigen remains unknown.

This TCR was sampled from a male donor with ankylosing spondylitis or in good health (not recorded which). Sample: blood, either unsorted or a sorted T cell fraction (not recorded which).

The CDR3 sequence is CASSLLRGGQPQHF. The DNA for the CDR3 is TGTGCCAGCAGTTTACTAAGGGGCGGTCAGCCCCAGCATTTT. The chain links TRBV12-3 or TRBV12-4 to TRBJ1-5; TRBD1 might be the D (5 bases). Trimming took 2 bases from V and 6 from J, leaving 11 bases between them. This CDR3 contains 14 residues.